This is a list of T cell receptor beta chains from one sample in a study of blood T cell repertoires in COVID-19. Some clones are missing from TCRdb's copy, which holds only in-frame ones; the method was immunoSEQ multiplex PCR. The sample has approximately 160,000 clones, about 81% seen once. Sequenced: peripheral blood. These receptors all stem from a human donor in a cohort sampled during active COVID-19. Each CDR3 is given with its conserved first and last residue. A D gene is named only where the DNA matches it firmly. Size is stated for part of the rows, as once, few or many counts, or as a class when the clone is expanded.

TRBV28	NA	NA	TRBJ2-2	TGTGCCAGCAGTTTTCCAGGGAAGGACACCGGGGAGCTGTTTTTT	CASSFPGKDTGELFF
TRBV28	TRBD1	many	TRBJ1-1	TGTGCCAGCAGAATAACCGGGACAGGCTACACTGAAGCTTTCTTT	CASRITGTGYTEAFF
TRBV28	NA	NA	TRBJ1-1	TGTGCCAGCAGTTGGGGCCTCATCCTAAATCGCAGGAACACTGAAGCTTTCTTT	CASSWGLILNRRNTEAFF
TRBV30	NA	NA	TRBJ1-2	TGTGCCTGGGGATCGGGGGGAGCTAACTATGGCTACACCTTC	CAWGSGGANYGYTF
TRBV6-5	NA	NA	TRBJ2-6	TGTGCCAGCAGTTACGGGGGAGGTGGGGCCAACGTCCTGACTTTC	CASSYGGGGANVLTF
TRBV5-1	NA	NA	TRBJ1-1	TGCGCCAGCAGCTTGGTCGGTAGCACTGAAGCTTTCTTT	CASSLVGSTEAFF
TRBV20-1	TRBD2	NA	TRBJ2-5	TGCAGTGCTAGTGTTCCGGGACTAGCGTTGGAGACCCAGTACTTC	CSASVPGLALETQYF
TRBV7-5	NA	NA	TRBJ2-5	TGTGCCAGAAGCCGATATCCGGGACAGAGGGTTGCGAGACCCCTCCAGTACTTC	CARSRYPGQRVARPLQYF
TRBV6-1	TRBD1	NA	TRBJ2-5	TGTGCCAGCAGTTTCGGACAGGGTATGGAGACCCAGTACTTC	CASSFGQGMETQYF
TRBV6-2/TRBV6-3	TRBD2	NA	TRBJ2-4	TGTGCCAGCAGTCAGACTAGCGGGGGATATTGGGACATTCAGTACTTC	CASSQTSGGYWDIQYF
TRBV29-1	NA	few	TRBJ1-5	TGCAGCGTTGTGTACGCCAGAGGACAGCCCCAGCATTTT	CSVVYARGQPQHF
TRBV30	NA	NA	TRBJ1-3	TGTGCCTGGGGAGGAGGATCGAGTCCCGGAGGCACCATATATTTT	CAWGGGSSPGGTIYF
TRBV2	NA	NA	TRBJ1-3	TGTGCCAGCAGTGTTCGTGAGGGTCTGAGGCGTTTTGGAAACACCATATATTTT	CASSVREGLRRFGNTIYF
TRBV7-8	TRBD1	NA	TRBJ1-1	TGTGCCAGCAGCTACCTCCGGGACAGGGGGAACACTGAAGCTTTCTTT	CASSYLRDRGNTEAFF
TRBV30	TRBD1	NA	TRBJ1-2	TGTGCCTGGAGTTTAACAGGGGGCAGTGGCTACACCTTC	CAWSLTGGSGYTF